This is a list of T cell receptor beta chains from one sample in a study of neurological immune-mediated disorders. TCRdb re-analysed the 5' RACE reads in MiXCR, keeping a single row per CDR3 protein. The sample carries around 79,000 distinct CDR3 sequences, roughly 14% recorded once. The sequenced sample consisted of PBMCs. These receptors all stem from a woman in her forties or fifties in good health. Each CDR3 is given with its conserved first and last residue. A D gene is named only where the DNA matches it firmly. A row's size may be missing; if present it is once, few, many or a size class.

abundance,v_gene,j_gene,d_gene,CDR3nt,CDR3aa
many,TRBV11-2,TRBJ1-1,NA,TGTGCCAGCAGCCATAACACGAACACTGAAGCTTTCTTT,CASSHNTNTEAFF
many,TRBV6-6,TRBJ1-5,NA,TGTGCCAGCAGTTACTCCGTGGGTCAGCCCCAGCATTTT,CASSYSVGQPQHF
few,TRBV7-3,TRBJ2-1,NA,TGTGCCAGCAGCTTAACTAACAGGGCTTACGCCTACAATGAGCAGTTCTTC,CASSLTNRAYAYNEQFF
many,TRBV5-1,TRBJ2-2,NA,TGCGCCAGCAGCCAGGTTACAGGGTCGCCCGGGGAGCTGTTTTTT,CASSQVTGSPGELFF
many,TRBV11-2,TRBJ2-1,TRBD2,TGTGCCAGCATCCCCTGGGCTAGCGGGAGGAATGAGCAGTTCTTC,CASIPWASGRNEQFF
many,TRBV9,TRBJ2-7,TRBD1,TGTGCCAGCTTGGACAGGGAGGACGAGCAGTACTTC,CASLDREDEQYF
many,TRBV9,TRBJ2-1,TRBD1,TGTGCCAGCAGACATGGTTTCGGGACAGGGCCTTGGGGGGATCAGTTCTTC,CASRHGFGTGPWGDQFF
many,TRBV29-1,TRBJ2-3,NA,TGCAGCTCATCAAGGGGTAGACGCAGCGGAGGGAGCACAGATACGCAGTATTTT,CSSSRGRRSGGSTDTQYF
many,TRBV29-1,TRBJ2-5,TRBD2,TGCAGCGTTGAAAGGTCTAGCGGAGAGACCCAGTACTTC,CSVERSSGETQYF
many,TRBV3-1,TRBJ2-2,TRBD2,TGTGCCAGCACCCAGGCTAGCGGGAGGACCGGGGAGCTGTTTTTT,CASTQASGRTGELFF
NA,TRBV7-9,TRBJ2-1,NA,TGTGCCAGCAGCGAAACCAATGAGCAGTTCTTC,CASSETNEQFF
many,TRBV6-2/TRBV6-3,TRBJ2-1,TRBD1,TGTGCCAGCAGTGACCCTACCGGGACAGGGAACTACAATGAGCAGTTCTTC,CASSDPTGTGNYNEQFF
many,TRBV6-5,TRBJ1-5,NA,TGTGCCAGCAGTTTGACAATCGGGCAGCCCCAGCATTTT,CASSLTIGQPQHF
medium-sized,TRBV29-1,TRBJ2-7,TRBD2,TGCAGCGTTAAGGGAGGGCAGGGCCGCTACGAGCAGTACTTC,CSVKGGQGRYEQYF
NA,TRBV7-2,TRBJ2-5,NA,TGTGCCAGCATGGGAGAGACCCAGTACTTC,CASMGETQYF
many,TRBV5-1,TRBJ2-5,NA,TGCGCCAGCAGCAAAGAGACAGGAGTCCTCGGTGGCCAGTACTTC,CASSKETGVLGGQYF
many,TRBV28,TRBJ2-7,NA,TGTGCCAGCACCTTGGGAGACTACGAGCAGTACTTC,CASTLGDYEQYF
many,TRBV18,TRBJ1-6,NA,TGTGCCAGCTCACCCTCGGGCGGGGATTCACCCCTCCACTTT,CASSPSGGDSPLHF
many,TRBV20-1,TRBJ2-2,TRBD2,TGCAGTGCTAGACCCTCCGGGACTAGTCACACCGGGGAGCTGTTTTTT,CSARPSGTSHTGELFF
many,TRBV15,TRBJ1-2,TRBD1,TGTGCCACCAGCAGAGATAGAAGGGGGCTGAGTGGCTACACCTTC,CATSRDRRGLSGYTF
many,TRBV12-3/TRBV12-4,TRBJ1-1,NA,TGTGCCAGCAGCTTTGGTAGCACGGTGAACACTGAAGCTTTCTTT,CASSFGSTVNTEAFF
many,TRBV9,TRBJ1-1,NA,TGTGCCAGCAGCGCAGCCGGGACACGGAAAGTAGCTTTCTTT,CASSAAGTRKVAFF
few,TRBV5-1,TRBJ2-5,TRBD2,TGCGCCAGCAGCATAGGGACTAGCACTCAAGAGACCCAGTACTTC,CASSIGTSTQETQYF
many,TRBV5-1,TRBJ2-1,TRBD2,TGCGCCAGCAGCTTGTCACTAGCGGGTTACAATGAGCAGTTCTTC,CASSLSLAGYNEQFF
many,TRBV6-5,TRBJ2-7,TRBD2,TGTGCCAGCAGCGCCCAGACTAGCGTATCCTACGAGCAGTACTTC,CASSAQTSVSYEQYF
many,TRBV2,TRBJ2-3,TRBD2,TGTGCCAGCAGTGGAGGACTAGTCAGAGATACGCAGTATTTT,CASSGGLVRDTQYF
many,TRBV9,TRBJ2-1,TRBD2,TGTGCCAGCAGCGCTTCCTCTAGCGGGGTAGTGCTCAATGAGCAGTTCTTC,CASSASSSGVVLNEQFF
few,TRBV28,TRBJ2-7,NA,TGTGCCAGCAGGGACTTGGCAGCTACCTACGAGCAGTACTTC,CASRDLAATYEQYF
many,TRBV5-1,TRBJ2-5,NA,TGCGCCAGCAGCTTGGGCAGTTCTCAAGAGACCCAGTACTTC,CASSLGSSQETQYF
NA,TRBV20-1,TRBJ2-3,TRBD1,TGCGGTGCTAGAGATCCGGGACAGGGCACAGATACGCAGTATTTT,CGARDPGQGTDTQYF
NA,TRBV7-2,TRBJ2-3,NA,TGTGCCAGCAGCTTAGCAGAGGATACGCAGAATTTT,CASSLAEDTQNF
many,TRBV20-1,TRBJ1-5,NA,TGCAGTGCTAGAGTCGGCATTAATCAGCCCCAGCATTTT,CSARVGINQPQHF
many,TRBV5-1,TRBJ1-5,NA,TGCGCCAGCAGCTTGTCGGGCGATTCCAGCAATCAGCCCCAGCATTTT,CASSLSGDSSNQPQHF
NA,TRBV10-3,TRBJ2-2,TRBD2,TGTGCCATCAGTGCGTTAGCGGGGGCACCGAACACCGGGGAGCTGTTTTTT,CAISALAGAPNTGELFF
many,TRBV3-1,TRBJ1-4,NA,TGTGCCAGCAGCCCTTCAGGGTATCGAGAAAAACTGTTTTTT,CASSPSGYREKLFF
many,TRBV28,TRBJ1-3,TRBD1,TGTGCCAGCAGTTCAGATCAGACAGGGTATAGAAACACCATATATTTT,CASSSDQTGYRNTIYF
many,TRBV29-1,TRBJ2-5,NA,TGCAGCGTTCAAGACACCGGACGGTACCAAGAGACCCAGTACTTC,CSVQDTGRYQETQYF
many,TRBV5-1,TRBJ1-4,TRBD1,TGCGCCAGCAGGTTAACAGGGGGCGGTGAAAAACTGTTTTTT,CASRLTGGGEKLFF
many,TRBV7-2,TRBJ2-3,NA,TGTGCCAGCAGCTTATACGGGGCAACAGATACGCAGTATTTT,CASSLYGATDTQYF
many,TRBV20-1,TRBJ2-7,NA,TGCAGTGCCACCGGCGGAGGAGCCGAGCCGTCCTACGAGCAGTACTTC,CSATGGGAEPSYEQYF
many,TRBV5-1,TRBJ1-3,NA,TGCGCCAGCAGCTTGGACGGGAGCTCTGGAAACACCATATATTTT,CASSLDGSSGNTIYF
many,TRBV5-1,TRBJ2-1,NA,TGCGCCAGCAGCTCCAGGGGGGACAATGAGCAGTTCTTC,CASSSRGDNEQFF
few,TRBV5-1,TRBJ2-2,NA,TGCGCCAGCAGCCCCGGCCGGAGCACCACCGGGGAGCTGTTTTTT,CASSPGRSTTGELFF
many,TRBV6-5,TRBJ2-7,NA,TGTGCCAGCAGTTACTCTGCCTTAGTCTACGAGCAGTACTTC,CASSYSALVYEQYF
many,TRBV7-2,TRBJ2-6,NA,TGTGCCAGCAGCTTAGCGCCCTCTGGGGCCAACGTCCTGACTTTC,CASSLAPSGANVLTF
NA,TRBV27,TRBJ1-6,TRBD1,TGTGCCAGCAGTTTCAAAGGACAGGGGAACAATTCACCCCTCCACTTT,CASSFKGQGNNSPLHF
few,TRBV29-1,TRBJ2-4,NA,TGCAGCGCCGGAACAGCGGACATTCAGTACTTC,CSAGTADIQYF
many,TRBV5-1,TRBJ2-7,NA,TGCGCCAGCAGCTCCACCATGGCCTACGAGCAGTACTTC,CASSSTMAYEQYF
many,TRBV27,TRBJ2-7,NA,TGTGCCAGCAGTTTCGATTACAGGGAGATGAACGAGCAGTACTTC,CASSFDYREMNEQYF
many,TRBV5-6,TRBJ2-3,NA,TGTGCCAGCAGCTTGGTCACAACCGCTCTCACAGATACGCAGTATTTT,CASSLVTTALTDTQYF
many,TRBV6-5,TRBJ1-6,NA,TGTGCCAGCAGTTATTTTGGAGGGAATTCACCCCTCCACTTT,CASSYFGGNSPLHF
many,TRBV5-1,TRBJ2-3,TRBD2,TGCGCCAGCACGCTCGACAGAGTGCGGGGGATCACAGATACGCAGTATTTT,CASTLDRVRGITDTQYF
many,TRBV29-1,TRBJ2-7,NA,TGCAGCGTTGATGTCGCAGGGACCTACGAGCAGTACTTC,CSVDVAGTYEQYF